Here is one T cell receptor (beta chain) with its context. Its antigen is still unknown. This sample was taken from a study of T cell responses to AZD1222 COVID-19 vaccine. The method was immunoSEQ multiplex PCR; TCRdb's version includes in-frame clones alone and lacks a portion of them. The sample yields 150,000 to 200,000 clones, about 93% seen once. Points from the study as a whole: The number of AZD1222 recipients seropositive at baseline was only five or six. Vaccine-associated CD4 TCRs ranged over spike, dominating at 160-218 and 743-854. There were repertoire samples only from the period after the peak T cell response. Spike-specific TCR breadth and depth went up after people got two AZD1222 doses.

The CDR3 has 13 residues. V was cut by 8 bases and J by 3 bases, with 11 bases left in between. The V gene's germline CDR1 is MDHEN and CDR2 SYDVKM. The source of this sequence is an adult in good health. This chain connects TRBV28 to TRBJ1-5; D is unclear. Sequencing used peripheral blood, obtained on day 0 of AZD1222 vaccination. The CDR3 is CASGTVSNQPQHF. In DNA form, the CDR3 reads TGTGCCAGCGGAACAGTTTCCAATCAGCCCCAGCATTTT. Together with reference TRBV28 and TRBJ1-5, the CDR3 gives the full variable domain: DVKVTQSSRYLVKRTGEKVFLECVQDMDHENMFWYRQDPGLGLRLIYFSYDVKMKEKGDIPEGYSVSREKKERFSLILESASTNQTSMYLCASGTVSNQPQHFGDGTRLSIL.